The sequence of this T cell receptor beta chain was determined in a study of blood T cell repertoires in COVID-19. The CDR3 runs 18 residues. The table came from immunoSEQ multiplex PCR; TCRdb's copy has only in-frame clones and leaves some out. This repertoire shows some 76,000 clones, around 85% found once; its top ten account for approximately 17%. The chain is built from TRBV12-2 and TRBJ1-5; the table calls TRBD1, which could not be checked here. TRBV12-2 has pseudogene status. The origin of this receptor is a man older than 75 in a cohort sampled during active COVID-19. Input material: peripheral blood. CDR3 amino acids: CASRSHRRQGGVDQPQHF. The CDR3 DNA reads TGTGCAAGTCGCTCACACCGCCGACAGGGTGGGGTTGATCAGCCCCAGCATTTT.